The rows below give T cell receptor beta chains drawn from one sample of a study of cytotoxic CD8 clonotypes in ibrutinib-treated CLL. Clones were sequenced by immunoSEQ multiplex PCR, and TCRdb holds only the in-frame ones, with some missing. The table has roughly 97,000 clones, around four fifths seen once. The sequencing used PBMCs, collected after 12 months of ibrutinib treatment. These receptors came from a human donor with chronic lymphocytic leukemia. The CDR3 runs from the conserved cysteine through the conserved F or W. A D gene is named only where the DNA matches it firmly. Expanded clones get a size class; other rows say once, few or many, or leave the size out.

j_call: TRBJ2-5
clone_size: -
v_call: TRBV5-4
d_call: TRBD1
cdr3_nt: TGTGCCAGCAGCCCCCGGACAGGGGAGCGGGAGACCCAGTACTTC
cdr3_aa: CASSPRTGERETQYF

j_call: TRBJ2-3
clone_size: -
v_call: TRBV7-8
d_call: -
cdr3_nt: TGTGCCAGCAGCCCGCTTTCAGGGGATCCCGATACGCAGTATTTT
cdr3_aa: CASSPLSGDPDTQYF

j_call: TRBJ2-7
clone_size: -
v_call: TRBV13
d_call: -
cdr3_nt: TGTGCCAGCAGACGAGGGTCGAGCTCCTACGAGCAGTACTTC
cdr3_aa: CASRRGSSSYEQYF

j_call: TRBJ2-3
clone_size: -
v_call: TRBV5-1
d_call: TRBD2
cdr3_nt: TGCGCCAGCAGCTCCAGAGCTAGCGGGGGGACCACAGATACGCAGTATTTT
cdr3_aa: CASSSRASGGTTDTQYF

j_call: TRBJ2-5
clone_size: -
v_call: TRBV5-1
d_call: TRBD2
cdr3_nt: TGCGCCAGCAGCCAGACTAGCGGAAAAGAGACCCAGTACTTC
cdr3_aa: CASSQTSGKETQYF

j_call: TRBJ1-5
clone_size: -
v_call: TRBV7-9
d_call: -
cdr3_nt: TGTGCCAGCAGCTCCAGTAACAATCAGCCCCAGCATTTT
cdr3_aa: CASSSSNNQPQHF

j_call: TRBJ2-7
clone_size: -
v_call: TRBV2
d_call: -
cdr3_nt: TGTGCCAGCGGGTCGGTTGACTCATCCTACGAGCAGTACTTC
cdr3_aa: CASGSVDSSYEQYF

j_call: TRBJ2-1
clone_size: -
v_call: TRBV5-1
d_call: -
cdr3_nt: TGCGCCAGCAGCTATCAGGGGAACAATGAGCAGTTCTTC
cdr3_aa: CASSYQGNNEQFF

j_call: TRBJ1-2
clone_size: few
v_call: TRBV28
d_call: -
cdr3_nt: TGTGCCAGCAGCCGCCGGGAGAGTACCATGCGTGGCTACACCTTC
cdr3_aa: CASSRRESTMRGYTF

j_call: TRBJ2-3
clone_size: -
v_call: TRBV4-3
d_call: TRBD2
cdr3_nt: TGCGCCAGCAGCCGGGGACTAGGGGATACGCAGTATTTT
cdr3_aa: CASSRGLGDTQYF

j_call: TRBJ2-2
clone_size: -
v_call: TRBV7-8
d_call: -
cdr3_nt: TGTGCCAGCAGCCTACAGGGTTTCACCGGGGAGCTGTTTTTT
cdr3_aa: CASSLQGFTGELFF

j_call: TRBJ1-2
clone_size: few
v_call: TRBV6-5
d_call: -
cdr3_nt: TGTGCCAGTAGAAGGACAGACTCTAACTATGGCTACACCTTC
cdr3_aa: CASRRTDSNYGYTF

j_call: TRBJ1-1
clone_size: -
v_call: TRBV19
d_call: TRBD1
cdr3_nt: TGTGCCAGTAGTTCCCACACAGGGGGAATGAACACTGAAGCTTTCTTT
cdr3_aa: CASSSHTGGMNTEAFF

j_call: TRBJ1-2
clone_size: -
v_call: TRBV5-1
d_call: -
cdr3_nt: TGCGCCAGCAGCTTGGGAGGGGAGGTTCTTTATGGCTACACCTTC
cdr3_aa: CASSLGGEVLYGYTF

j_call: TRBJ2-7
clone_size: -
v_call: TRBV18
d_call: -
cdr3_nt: TGTGCCAGCTCACAAACAATAGACAGGCCCTACGAGCAGTACTTC
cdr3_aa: CASSQTIDRPYEQYF

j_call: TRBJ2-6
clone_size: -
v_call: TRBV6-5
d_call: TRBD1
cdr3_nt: TGTGCCAGCAGTTCACAGGGGTTCACTGGGGCCAACGTCCTGACTTTC
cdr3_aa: CASSSQGFTGANVLTF